The 18 T cell receptor beta chains in this list originate from one sample, sequenced in a study of a mutant IDH1 vaccine in newly diagnosed glioma. Antigens of these TCRs are unknown. Stated time point: week 47, end of study. With topical imiquimod, each dose of the vaccine consisted of 300 ug of mutant IDH1 20-mer peptide. Assay used: immunoSEQ multiplex PCR; TCRdb lists only in-frame clones, some missing. The sample includes fewer than 45,000 clones, approximately 86% of them seen just once. The sample in question was PBMCs, obtained from a glioma patient whose treatment included an IDH1 peptide vaccine. Receptors were obtained from a man aged 18-30 years with glioma. Some clones in this sample may be carry-over from other donors' samples.

This clone appeared a few times. J is TRBJ1-1 and V is TRBV19; 9 bases are shared with TRBD1. CDR1 is LNHDA, CDR2 SQIVND, per germline (reference sequence). This CDR3 is 14 amino acids long. With 11 bases clipped from V and 4 bases from J, the junction kept 11 bases outside the gene matches. CDR3 nucleotide sequence: TGTGCCTCGACAGGGGGACCGAGGGGCACTGAAGCTTTCTTT. Translation gives CASTGGPRGTEAFF.

The V and J genes are TRBV6-6 and TRBJ2-5; perhaps TRBD2 as D (6 bases). The CDR3 loop spans 14 amino acids. Looked up from germline, CDR1 is MNHNY and CDR2 is SVGAGI (reference sequence). V lost 5 bases, J lost 2 bases, and 12 bases lay in between. CDR3 sequence (DNA): TGTGCCAGCAGTCGCAAGGACTATCAAGAGACCCAGTACTTC. It codes for CASSRKDYQETQYF.

This clone was seen only once. The V call is TRBV7-9, the J call TRBJ2-5; 11 bases map to TRBD1. V dropped 5 bases and J dropped 4; count of bases not matched to a gene: 18. The V gene's germline CDR1 is SEHNR and CDR2 FQNEAQ (reference sequence). This CDR3 is 19 amino acids long. The CDR3 sequence: CASSTTSWTGGLLLETQYF. CDR3 sequence (DNA): TGTGCCAGCAGCACGACCTCGTGGACAGGGGGCTTGTTGCTAGAGACCCAGTACTTC.

The chain uses TRBV6-5 and TRBJ1-2; D remains unclear. The V gene's germline CDR1 is MNHEY and CDR2 SVGAGI. The CDR3 is 15 amino acids. The V gene lost 5 bases and the J gene lost 8 bases, with 21 bases spanning the gap. CDR3: CASSPSGRLHRGYTF. The CDR3 coding sequence is TGTGCCAGCAGTCCGAGTGGACGCCTTCATAGGGGCTACACCTTC.

As DNA, the CDR3 is TGTGCCAGCTCACCACCCGGTGGCAGGGGGATTCCTGAAGCTTTCTTT. Protein product: CASSPPGGRGIPEAFF. The V and J genes are TRBV18 and TRBJ1-1; the match to TRBD1 covers 7 bases. J was trimmed by 6 bases and V by 0 bases; bases with no gene match: 10. CDR1 and CDR2 (germline): KGHSH, LQKENI. The CDR3 is 16 amino acids.

This clone was detected once. This chain connects TRBV29-1 to TRBJ2-1; D remains unclear. The germline gives CDR1 SQVTM, CDR2 ANQGSEA. V lost 7 bases, J lost 2 bases, and 18 bases lay in between. This CDR3 comprises 15 residues. For the CDR3, the DNA is TGCAGCGCTCGTCCCAGGCGAGAGCCCTACAATGAGCAGTTCTTC. As protein: CSARPRREPYNEQFF.

The chain recombines TRBV19 with TRBJ2-3; possibly TRBD1 or TRBD2 for D (7 bases each). Deletions cut 6 bases from V and 2 bases from J, with 12 bases between. This CDR3 comprises 14 residues. Germline V gives CDR1 LNHDA, CDR2 SQIVND (reference sequence). Here the CDR3 DNA reads TGTGCCAGTAGCAGGGGGGGGGACACAGATACGCAGTATTTT. Translation: CASSRGGDTDTQYF.

The gene calls are TRBV11-3 and TRBJ1-1; a weak D match, TRBD1 (5 bases). The germline V gene has CDR1 SGHNT and CDR2 YENEEA. Trimming took off 3 bases at V and 4 bases at J, with 9 bases between the two ends. The CDR3 is 13 residues long. As DNA, the CDR3 is TGTGCCAGCAGCTTCACCGGGGCCACTGAAGCTTTCTTT. This sequence encodes CASSFTGATEAFF.

The chain combines TRBV29-1 with TRBJ1-3; perhaps TRBD1 as D (6 bases). V was shortened by 6 bases and J by 0 bases, with 9 bases between the two germline ends. This CDR3 has 13 residues. Germline CDR1 SQVTM, CDR2 ANQGSEA. CDR3 sequence (DNA): TGCAGCGTCAAAGGGGGCTCTGGAAACACCATATATTTT. Encoded protein: CSVKGGSGNTIYF.

The J gene is TRBJ2-7, the V gene TRBV29-1; TRBD2 might be the D (7 bases). The CDR3 length is 12 residues. Germline V gene lookup returns CDR1 SQVTM and CDR2 ANQGSEA. Trimming removed 7 bases at V and 5 bases at J, with 15 bases between. The CDR3 bases are TGCAGCGCTAAGAGGGAGGGGGACGAGCAGTACTTC. Encoded protein: CSAKREGDEQYF.

This sequence joins TRBV6-5 and TRBJ1-2, with D perhaps matching TRBD1 (5 bases). CDR3 size: 15 residues. Germline V lookup: CDR1 MNHEY, CDR2 SVGAGI. V lost 5 bases to trimming and J lost 3 bases, with 16 bases between them. CDR3 nucleotide sequence: TGTGCCAGCAGTAGGGACTCGGCGGGGTACTATGGCTACACCTTC. This sequence encodes CASSRDSAGYYGYTF.

The genes are TRBV4-1 and TRBJ1-5; D gene uncertain. V was pared by 5 bases and J by 2 bases, with 13 bases between. Germline V gives CDR1 MGHRA, CDR2 YSYEKL. CDR3 size: 15 residues. CDR3 bases: TGCGCCAGCAGCTTCGTCGGTCAGGGCAATCAGCCCCAGCATTTT. This sequence encodes CASSFVGQGNQPQHF.

The V gene is TRBV27, the J gene TRBJ1-5; D unclear. The CDR3 runs to 14 residues. V dropped 2 bases and J dropped 4 bases, with 9 bases sitting between them. CDR1 is MNHEY and CDR2 is SMNVEV in the germline V gene (reference sequence). This chain's CDR3 is CASSLPGRNQPQHF. Here the CDR3 DNA reads TGTGCCAGCAGTTTACCGGGTAGAAATCAGCCCCAGCATTTT.

This clone rates as large (0.1 to 1%). The rearrangement joins TRBV7-9 to TRBJ2-3; possibly TRBD2 for D (5 bases). Trimming removed 4 bases at V and 1 base at J, with 18 bases between. The germline CDR1 and CDR2 sequences are SEHNR and FQNEAQ (reference sequence). This CDR3 region has 17 residues. The DNA for the CDR3 is TGTGCCAGCAGCTCCGTTGGTCGGCGGGCCCGCACAGATACGCAGTATTTT. It is translated as CASSSVGRRARTDTQYF. Full variable domain (missing parts from reference TRBV7-9 and TRBJ2-3): DTGVSQNPRHKITKRGQNVTFRCDPISEHNRLYWYRQTLGQGPEFLTYFQNEAQLEKSRLLSDRFSAERPKGSFSTLEIQRTEQGDSAMYLCASSSVGRRARTDTQYFGPGTRLTVL.

The chain couples TRBV27 to TRBJ1-2; D is unclear. The V and J ends lost 4 bases and 5 bases respectively, with 14 bases between them. Germline V CDR1 and CDR2: MNHEY, SMNVEV (reference sequence). The CDR3 spans 14 residues. CDR3 sequence: CASSSNQELYGYTF. The CDR3 region has the DNA TGTGCCAGCAGTTCCAACCAGGAACTTTATGGCTACACCTTC.

This clone showed up just a few times. The chain uses TRBV2 and TRBJ2-7; D unresolved. This CDR3 has 15 amino acids. Germline loops: CDR1 SNHLY, CDR2 FYNNEI. V lost 1 base and J lost 2, with 12 bases in between. CDR3 region: CASSEEGHSTYEQYF. The CDR3 nucleotides read TGTGCCAGCAGTGAAGAAGGGCACAGTACCTACGAGCAGTACTTC.

The chain joins TRBV6-5 to TRBJ1-5; D not certain. V was pared by 1 base and J by 7 bases, with 8 bases between. The germline V gene has CDR1 MNHEY and CDR2 SVGAGI. The CDR3 runs 13 residues. Here the CDR3 DNA reads TGTGCCAGCAGTTACTTGGGAGGGCAGCCCCAGCATTTT. Translating gives CASSYLGGQPQHF.

The chain recombines TRBV10-2 with TRBJ2-1; TRBD1 is a possible D gene (5 bases). Trimming took 3 bases from V and 8 from J, leaving 14 bases between them. Per the germline V gene, CDR1 is WSHSY and CDR2 is SAAADI. The length of the CDR3 is 14 residues. CDR3 region: CASSEWVEGDEQFF. The CDR3, as DNA: TGCGCCAGCAGTGAATGGGTAGAAGGGGATGAGCAGTTCTTC.